The 3 T cell receptor beta chains below come from one sample, sequenced in a study of pediatric ulcerative colitis. TCRdb keeps only in-frame clones here, not all; method: immunoSEQ multiplex PCR. Of 16,000 or so clones listed, roughly 74% are singletons. One to two pinch biopsies were taken from the rectum during colonoscopy. Sequenced sample: gut tissue. The receptor set was obtained from a boy younger than 18 with moderate ulcerative colitis.

This sequence joins TRBV6-5 and TRBJ2-7, with TRBD2 matching 7 bases. The trim removed 4 bases at V and 4 bases at J, leaving 7 bases unmatched. CDR3 length equals 14 residues. Germline CDR1 and CDR2: MNHEY and SVGAGI. The CDR3 DNA reads TGTGCCAGCAGTTTTACTAGCGACCGATACGAGCAGTACTTC. Its protein product is CASSFTSDRYEQYF.

The chain carries TRBV25-1 and TRBJ2-1, with 7 bases identical to TRBD2. Germline V gene data show CDR1 as MGHDK and CDR2 as SYGVNS. Trimming cost V 3 bases and J 3 bases; bases outside gene matches: 11. This CDR3 contains 17 residues. In DNA, the CDR3 is TGTGCCAGCAGTGAGGGTTTTACTAGCGATTTCTACAATGAGCAGTTCTTC. Translated, it gives CASSEGFTSDFYNEQFF.

This chain connects TRBV10-2 to TRBJ2-5; D is possibly TRBD1 (5 bases). CDR3 length equals 14 residues. The V gene lost 4 bases and the J gene lost 0 bases, with 9 bases spanning the gap. Germline V lookup: CDR1 WSHSY, CDR2 SAAADI. In DNA form, the CDR3 reads TGCGCCAGCAGTGTGGGGCCGTACCAAGAGACCCAGTACTTC. Encoded protein: CASSVGPYQETQYF.